The present entry profiles one T cell receptor (beta chain) with its context. This entry is derived from a study of blood T cell repertoires in COVID-19. Study at large: Spain, Italy and the United States supplied samples that represented acute and convalescent COVID-19. From T cells, B-cell-depleted T cells, or PBMCs came the material, which was cDNA or gDNA.

Original analysis: Reference gene primer amplification yielded estimated nucleated cell counts. TCRdb's copy holds only in-frame clones and misses some; the assay was immunoSEQ multiplex PCR. V and J calls plus clone size are reproduced from that table; the DNA served to infer D and trimming. The sample lists fewer than 250,000 clones; around 84% were seen once. CDR1 and CDR2 from the germline V gene are LNHDA and SQIVND (reference sequence). V trimming: 4 bases; J trimming: 0 bases; junction bases outside the gene matches: 6. The CDR3 sequence is 16 residues long. The rearrangement links TRBV19 to TRBJ1-5; 7 nucleotides agree with TRBD1. The TCR originated in a man in his 60s with acute or convalescent COVID-19. The sequencing sample was made of peripheral blood. Written as DNA, the CDR3 is TGTGCCAGTAGTACGACAGGGCTTAATAGCAATCAGCCCCAGCATTTT. Its translation is CASSTTGLNSNQPQHF.